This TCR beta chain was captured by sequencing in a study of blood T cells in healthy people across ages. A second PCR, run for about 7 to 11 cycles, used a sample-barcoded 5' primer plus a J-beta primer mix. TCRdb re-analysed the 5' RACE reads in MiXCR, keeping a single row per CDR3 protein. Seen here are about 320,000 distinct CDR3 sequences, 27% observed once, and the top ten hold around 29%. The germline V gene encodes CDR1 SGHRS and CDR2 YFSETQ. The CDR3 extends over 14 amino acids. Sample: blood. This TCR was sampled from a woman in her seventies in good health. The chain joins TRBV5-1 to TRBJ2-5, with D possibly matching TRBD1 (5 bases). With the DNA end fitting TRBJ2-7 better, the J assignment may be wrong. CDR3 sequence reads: CASSLEGARLEQYF. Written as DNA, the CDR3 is TGCGCCAGCAGCTTGGAAGGGGCGCGCCTCGAGCAGTACTTC.